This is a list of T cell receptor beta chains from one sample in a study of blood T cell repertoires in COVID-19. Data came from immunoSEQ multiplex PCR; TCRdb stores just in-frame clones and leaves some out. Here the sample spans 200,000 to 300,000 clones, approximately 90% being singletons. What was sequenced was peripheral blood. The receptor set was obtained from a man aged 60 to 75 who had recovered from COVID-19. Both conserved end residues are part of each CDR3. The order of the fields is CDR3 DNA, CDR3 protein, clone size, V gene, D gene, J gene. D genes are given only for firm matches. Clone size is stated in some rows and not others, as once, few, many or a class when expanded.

TGTGCCAGCAGCTTAAGGGGCCCAACCTACAATGAGCAGTTCTTC,CASSLRGPTYNEQFF,NA,TRBV5-6,NA,TRBJ2-1
TGTGCCAGCAGTCCGACAGGGGGCGGCATATTGGGCCCAGATACGCAGTATTTT,CASSPTGGGILGPDTQYF,once,TRBV27,TRBD1,TRBJ2-3
TGCAGTGCTAGAGATTCTCACACCATATATTTT,CSARDSHTIYF,NA,TRBV20-1,NA,TRBJ1-3
TGTGCCAGCAGCATCTTGGCAGGGGTCGGCACTGAAGCTTTCTTT,CASSILAGVGTEAFF,NA,TRBV9,NA,TRBJ1-1
TGTGCCAGCCGCGGGGGCGTTTACGGGGAGCTGTTTTTT,CASRGGVYGELFF,NA,TRBV6-5,NA,TRBJ2-2
TGTGCCAGCCGACAGGACCAAGAGACCCAGTACTTC,CASRQDQETQYF,NA,TRBV2,NA,TRBJ2-5
TGTGCCAGCACCGAGGACAGGGCGAACACTGAAGCTTTCTTT,CASTEDRANTEAFF,once,TRBV6-5,TRBD1,TRBJ1-1
TGTGCCAGCAGTGAATGGACGGGGGTATCTGGGGCCAACGTCCTGACTTTC,CASSEWTGVSGANVLTF,NA,TRBV6-1,NA,TRBJ2-6
TGCGCCAGCAGCTTGACAGCCTCTAATGAAAAACTGTTTTTT,CASSLTASNEKLFF,NA,TRBV5-1,NA,TRBJ1-4
TGCGCCAGCAGTTTAGCGGGGGGAACCTTCTACGAGCAGTACTTC,CASSLAGGTFYEQYF,NA,TRBV5-1,TRBD2,TRBJ2-7
TGTGCCAGCAGTGAAGGTCGGGTCGATGAGCAGTTCTTC,CASSEGRVDEQFF,NA,TRBV2,NA,TRBJ2-1
TGTGCCAGTAGTCCCGGGACAGGGTTTGAGCAGTTCTTC,CASSPGTGFEQFF,NA,TRBV19,TRBD1,TRBJ2-1
TGCAGCGTTGGGGGCGTCGTGGGGAGCACAGATACGCAGTATTTT,CSVGGVVGSTDTQYF,NA,TRBV29-1,NA,TRBJ2-3
TGTGCCAGCAGCCCTCAAGACAGGGGGCGCCTTGGCTATGGCTACACCTTC,CASSPQDRGRLGYGYTF,NA,TRBV3-1/TRBV3-2,TRBD1,TRBJ1-2
TGTGCCAGCAGTTTAACCCGCGTGGGGGGGAGCTATGGCTACACCTTC,CASSLTRVGGSYGYTF,NA,TRBV27,NA,TRBJ1-2
TGTGCCAGTAGCCGCGGGGGGAGCACAGATACGCAGTATTTT,CASSRGGSTDTQYF,NA,TRBV19,TRBD2,TRBJ2-3
TGTGCCAGCAGTTACGGAGCAGCCACTAACTATGGCTACACCTTC,CASSYGAATNYGYTF,NA,TRBV6-6,NA,TRBJ1-2
TGTGCCAGCAGTGAAGCATGGGGACAGGGGGCTCGAGGCTACACCTTC,CASSEAWGQGARGYTF,NA,TRBV6-1,TRBD1,TRBJ1-2
TGTGCCAGCAGCCAGAGAGGGGGATTGGGTGGAAACACCATATATTTT,CASSQRGGLGGNTIYF,once,TRBV3-1/TRBV3-2,NA,TRBJ1-3
TGTGCCAGCTCACCGGGAGTCCCCACTGGGGCCAACGTCCTGACTTTC,CASSPGVPTGANVLTF,once,TRBV18,NA,TRBJ2-6
TGCAGTGCTAGAGCGGACAGGGAGGCTTTCTTT,CSARADREAFF,NA,TRBV20-1,TRBD1,TRBJ1-1
TGTGCCAGCAGCCACTTGACAGAACAGTATGGCTACACCTTC,CASSHLTEQYGYTF,few,TRBV3-1/TRBV3-2,NA,TRBJ1-2
TGTGCCAGCAGTTTAGGGGACAGGAAAAACATTCAGTACTTC,CASSLGDRKNIQYF,NA,TRBV28,TRBD1,TRBJ2-4
TGCGCCAGCAGTGATAAGGGCGACAGGGGGCGAAATGGCTACACCTTC,CASSDKGDRGRNGYTF,once,TRBV10-2,TRBD1,TRBJ1-2
TGTGCCAGCGGTATCTGGGGGCCAGGAAACACCATATATTTT,CASGIWGPGNTIYF,NA,TRBV6-5,NA,TRBJ1-3
TGTGCCAGCAGTTTACCCGGGACAGAAGCTTTCTTT,CASSLPGTEAFF,NA,TRBV6-5,NA,TRBJ1-1
TGCGCCAGCAGTGAGTCCAGGATCCACGAGCAGTACTTC,CASSESRIHEQYF,NA,TRBV10-2,NA,TRBJ2-7
TGTGCCAGCAGTGATTCGTTTAGCACAGATACGCAGTATTTT,CASSDSFSTDTQYF,NA,TRBV2,NA,TRBJ2-3
TGTGCCAGTAGCAAGGGACATACCTACGAGCAGTACTTC,CASSKGHTYEQYF,few,TRBV19,NA,TRBJ2-7
TGTGCCAGCAGTGAACCCGGGAGGGGCTACACCTTC,CASSEPGRGYTF,NA,TRBV2,NA,TRBJ1-2
TGTGCCAGTTTTAGTTGGGACAGCTTAAACACTGAAGCTTTCTTT,CASFSWDSLNTEAFF,NA,TRBV19,TRBD1,TRBJ1-1
TGTGCCAGCAGCTCCGAGGGAAACCCAAATGAAAAACTGTTTTTT,CASSSEGNPNEKLFF,NA,TRBV9,NA,TRBJ1-4
TGCGCCAGCAAGAAGGGTCAGGGAGGGTCGAACATTCAGTACTTC,CASKKGQGGSNIQYF,NA,TRBV5-1,TRBD2,TRBJ2-4
TGTGCTAGTGGTTTGATACTAGACAGGGTGGCAGATACGCAGTATTTT,CASGLILDRVADTQYF,NA,TRBV12-5,TRBD1,TRBJ2-3
TGTGCCAGCAGTTTATCCTGGCGGGGGGGCTCTGAGCAGTTCTTC,CASSLSWRGGSEQFF,NA,TRBV27,TRBD2,TRBJ2-1
TGTGCCAGCTCACCGCCGGGACAGGGAAATCAGCCCCAGCATTTT,CASSPPGQGNQPQHF,NA,TRBV18,TRBD1,TRBJ1-5
TGTGCCAGCAGCCAAGTACAGGGAAGTTCACCCCTCCACTTT,CASSQVQGSSPLHF,NA,TRBV3-1/TRBV3-2,NA,TRBJ1-6
TGTGCCAGCAGCTCGAGGGGGGGCTCCTACAATGAGCAGTTCTTC,CASSSRGGSYNEQFF,NA,TRBV7-8,NA,TRBJ2-1
TGTGCCAGCAGCTTAGCTGCAGGGAAGGCTTTGGGCGAGCAGTTCTTC,CASSLAAGKALGEQFF,NA,TRBV7-2,NA,TRBJ2-1
TGCGCCAGCAGCGATCGGGGTAATGAGCAGTTCTTC,CASSDRGNEQFF,NA,TRBV4-1,NA,TRBJ2-1
TGTGCCAGCAGCTTCCGCCCAGGGGATGGGTATGAGCAGTTCTTC,CASSFRPGDGYEQFF,many,TRBV11-3,NA,TRBJ2-1
TGTGCCAGCAGCTTTCAGTCCTCCGACATATATTTT,CASSFQSSDIYF,NA,TRBV5-6,NA,TRBJ1-3
TGTGCCAGCAGCTTGGCAGGGGCTAATGAAAAACTGTTTTTT,CASSLAGANEKLFF,NA,TRBV5-6,NA,TRBJ1-4
TGCGCCAGCAGCTTGGGAGGCGGGGGCCTATCCTACGAGCAGTACTTC,CASSLGGGGLSYEQYF,once,TRBV5-1,NA,TRBJ2-7
TGTGCCAGCAGCGCCCGACAGGGAACGAACACTGAAGCTTTCTTT,CASSARQGTNTEAFF,NA,TRBV7-9,TRBD1,TRBJ1-1
TGTGCCAGCAGCCAAGGTGACAGGGACACCGGGGAGCTGTTTTTT,CASSQGDRDTGELFF,NA,TRBV4-2,TRBD1,TRBJ2-2
TGTGCCAGCAGCCAAGGCTTTGGGGGCGGGGGTTTCCCCGGGGAGCTGTTTTTT,CASSQGFGGGGFPGELFF,NA,TRBV3-1/TRBV3-2,NA,TRBJ2-2
TGCGCCAGCAGACGGACAGGGTTAGGGGCCAACGTCCTGACTTTC,CASRRTGLGANVLTF,NA,TRBV5-1,TRBD1,TRBJ2-6
TGTGCCACCAGCAGAGAGCCTAGTTCGTTCACAGATACGCAGTATTTT,CATSREPSSFTDTQYF,once,TRBV15,NA,TRBJ2-3
TGTGCCAGCAGCTTGGCCGGGGGGGCAGATACGCAGTATTTT,CASSLAGGADTQYF,NA,TRBV7-9,TRBD2,TRBJ2-3